The clone carrying this T cell receptor beta chain was recorded a few times. The sample comes from a study of patients and donors after allogeneic stem cell transplantation. TCRdb used MiXCR to reprocess the RT-PCR reads, holding one entry per CDR3 protein. The sample holds roughly 200,000 distinct CDR3 sequences; 35% to 45% are singletons and the top ten take around 10%. This CDR3 region has 15 residues. V lost 1 base to trimming and J lost 8 bases; unmatched junction nucleotides: 8. Sequencing used blood, either unsorted or a sorted T cell fraction (not recorded which). This sequence originates from a human donor who was either an allogeneic HSCT recipient or a stem cell or donor lymphocyte infusion donor (not recorded which). It is not recorded whose cells these are; they may come from a transplant donor. This rearrangement joins TRBV12-3 or TRBV12-4 to TRBJ1-2; the match to TRBD1 covers 9 bases. The CDR3 nucleotides are TGTGCCAGCAGTTTAGATGGGACAGGGAACGGCGGCTACACCTTC. This codes for CASSLDGTGNGGYTF.